This T cell receptor (beta chain) emerged from a study of early T cells in non-severe SARS-CoV-2 infection. The wider study: Unsorted whole blood bulk RNA was sequenced, with unpaired chains.

Unique molecular identifiers tagged individual cDNA molecules. In TCRdb, the 5' RACE reads were re-called with MiXCR into one record per CDR3 protein. The sample has approximately 71,000 distinct CDR3 sequences; roughly 11% are singletons. In this sample, this clonotype turned up many times. Specimen: whole blood. The sequence was obtained from an adult who was a healthcare worker with PCR-confirmed SARS-CoV-2 infection or an uninfected control (not recorded which).

The CDR3 DNA reads as TGTGCCAGCAGTCAAATAGGTTCGGAAGCTTTCTTT. Translation: CASSQIGSEAFF. The chain combines TRBV2 with TRBJ1-1; no clear D gene. The CDR3 runs 12 residues. Germline V gene data show CDR1 as SNHLY and CDR2 as FYNNEI. Deletions cut 5 bases from V and 8 bases from J, with 12 bases between. Variable domain in full (rest from reference TRBV2 and TRBJ1-1): EPEVTQTPSHQVTQMGQEVILRCVPISNHLYFYWYRQILGQKVEFLVSFYNNEISEKSEIFDDQFSVERPDGSNFTLKIRSTKLEDSAMYFCASSQIGSEAFFGQGTRLTVV.